Presented here are 22 T cell receptor beta chains from one specimen sequenced in a study of blood T cells in healthy people across ages. A J-beta primer mix and a sample-barcoded 5' primer were used in a second PCR of roughly 6 to 11 cycles. One entry per CDR3 protein, called by TCRdb with MiXCR from the 5' RACE reads. In the table there are around 790,000 distinct CDR3 sequences, 40% to 50% of which are singletons. Sequenced: blood. These receptors all come from a man aged 55 to 70 in good health.

This clonotype was counted at least ten times. The rearrangement links TRBV29-1 to TRBJ2-1, with 8 bases fitting TRBD1. The CDR3 runs to 13 residues. Trimming cost V 8 bases and J 8 bases; bases outside gene matches: 11. CDR1 and CDR2 (germline): SQVTM, ANQGSEA. CDR3 in amino acids: CSSAGQGLDEQFF. DNA for the CDR3: TGCAGCTCAGCAGGACAGGGCTTAGATGAGCAGTTCTTC.

Only a few counts were recorded for this clonotype. The V and J genes are TRBV20-1 and TRBJ2-5, with a weak D call TRBD2 (7 bases). Looked up from germline, CDR1 is DFQATT and CDR2 is SNEGSKA (reference sequence). CDR3 length: 15 residues. Trimming shortened V by 0 bases and J by 4 bases, and 15 bases separated the two germline ends. The DNA of the CDR3 is TGCAGTGCTAGAGACCCGGGGGGCTCAGGAGAGACCCAGTACTTC. As protein: CSARDPGGSGETQYF.

The chain employs TRBV7-2 and TRBJ2-2, with D perhaps being TRBD1 or TRBD2 (5 bases each). The CDR3 consists of 16 residues. Trimming cost V 6 bases and J 4 bases, with 18 bases left between them. From germline, CDR1 is SGHTA and CDR2 FQGNSA. The CDR3 reads CASRDPGRGITGELFF. Written as DNA, the CDR3 is TGTGCCAGCAGAGACCCGGGACGGGGTATCACCGGGGAGCTGTTTTTT. Complete variable domain (other parts from reference TRBV7-2 and TRBJ2-2): GAGVSQSPSNKVTEKGKDVELRCDPISGHTALYWYRQSLGQGLEFLIYFQGNSAPDKSGLPSDRFSAERTGGSVSTLTIQRTQQEDSAVYLCASRDPGRGITGELFFGEGSRLTVL.

This rearrangement joins TRBV29-1 to TRBJ2-2; no clear D. Trimming took off 1 base at V and 3 bases at J, with 3 bases between the two ends. CDR1 and CDR2 (germline): SQVTM, ANQGSEA. The CDR3 loop spans 12 amino acids. The CDR3 coding sequence is TGCAGCGTTGAAGGCCACACCGGGGAGCTGTTTTTT. Translated: CSVEGHTGELFF.

This chain joins TRBV20-1 and TRBJ2-3; 8 nucleotides align to TRBD2. Germline lookup yields CDR1 DFQATT and CDR2 SNEGSKA (reference sequence). The CDR3 extends over 15 amino acids. V shed 2 bases, J shed 0 bases, and the junction held 4 bases outside the gene matches. This CDR3 is CSARTTSGSTDTQYF. CDR3 sequence (DNA): TGCAGTGCTAGAACAACTAGCGGAAGCACAGATACGCAGTATTTT.

A remark on this clonotype: One end of the junction fails to match germline, which may point to a read error. The chain uses TRBV13 and TRBJ2-6; TRBD1 aligns across 9 bases. The CDR3 is 18 amino acids. Germline loops: CDR1 PRHDT, CDR2 FYEKMQ (reference sequence). CDR3 amino acids: CASSLGQGWTAGANVLTF. In DNA form, the CDR3 reads TGTGCCAGTAGCTTAGGACAGGGGTGGACGGCTGGGGCCAACGTCCTGACTTTC.

This clonotype was counted ten times or more. The genes are TRBV27 and TRBJ1-2; maybe TRBD1 (5 bases). The ends were cut back, 2 bases at V and 0 bases at J, with 7 bases in the middle. The CDR3 sequence is 14 residues long. CDR1 is MNHEY, CDR2 SMNVEV, per germline (reference sequence). The CDR3 DNA is TGTGCCAGCAGTTTAGACAGAGCTAACTATGGCTACACCTTC. Its translation is CASSLDRANYGYTF.

The genes are TRBV28 and TRBJ2-5, with D maybe TRBD1 (6 bases). CDR3 size: 13 residues. Germline V CDR1 and CDR2: MDHEN, SYDVKM. With 5 bases removed from V and 7 bases from J, the gap between germline ends came to 14 bases. The CDR3, as DNA: TGTGCCAGCAGTCCCTACCAGACAGGGACCCAGTACTTC. Encoded protein: CASSPYQTGTQYF.

The V and J genes are TRBV4-3 and TRBJ2-5, with 12 bases aligning to TRBD2. Trimming at V came to 4 bases and at J to 2 bases, leaving 5 bases not matched to a gene. CDR3 length: 16 amino acids. The germline gives CDR1 LGHNA, CDR2 YSLEER. The CDR3 DNA reads TGCGCCAGCAGCCGTGCTAGCGGGGGGGTTCAAGAGACCCAGTACTTC. Translating gives CASSRASGGVQETQYF.

This clonotype was counted a few times. This rearrangement joins TRBV7-8 to TRBJ2-1, with TRBD2 matching over 10 bases. Germline V gene sequence: CDR1 SGHVS, CDR2 FQNEAQ. V lost 5 bases and J lost 0; bases outside the gene matches: 7. The length of the CDR3 is 17 residues. CDR3 in DNA: TGTGCCAGCAGCGCCAGGAGCGGGGGGGACTCCTACAATGAGCAGTTCTTC. Its translation is CASSARSGGDSYNEQFF.

This clonotype was seen only a few times. The J gene is TRBJ1-2, the V gene TRBV7-9; 7 positions match TRBD1. The CDR3 length is 13 residues. V was clipped by 8 bases and J by 6 bases; unmatched bases: 9. Germline V CDR1 and CDR2: SEHNR, FQNEAQ (reference sequence). The DNA of the CDR3 is TGTGCCAGCCTTCTGACAGGGAGTAATGGCTACACCTTC. Its translation is CASLLTGSNGYTF.

Only a few counts were recorded for this clonotype. The chain carries TRBV5-1 and TRBJ2-7; 15 nucleotides agree with TRBD2. With V trimmed by 4 bases and J by 4 bases, 6 bases remained unmatched. Looked up from germline, CDR1 is SGHRS and CDR2 is YFSETQ. The CDR3 covers 16 residues. The CDR3 DNA reads as TGCGCCAGCAGCGTGGGACTAGCGGGGGGAGGATACGAGCAGTACTTC. It encodes CASSVGLAGGGYEQYF.

In this sample, this clonotype turned up a few times. The J gene is TRBJ2-2, the V gene TRBV2; the D gene is possibly TRBD1 (5 bases). The CDR3 consists of 15 residues. Germline values: CDR1 SNHLY, CDR2 FYNNEI. Trimming stripped 6 bases from V and 1 base from J, with 12 bases between. The CDR3 spells CASSPGFGNTGELFF. The CDR3 DNA is TGTGCCAGCAGCCCAGGGTTCGGGAACACCGGGGAGCTGTTTTTT.

CDR3 DNA: TGTGCCAGCAGTCTATGGAAGGGTTCCTACGAGCAGTACTTC. Encoded protein: CASSLWKGSYEQYF. The rearrangement joins TRBV27 to TRBJ2-7; D call uncertain. Looked up from germline, CDR1 is MNHEY and CDR2 is SMNVEV (reference sequence). This CDR3 contains 14 residues. The ends were cut back, 5 bases at V and 1 base at J, with 12 bases in the middle.

CDR3 sequence: CASGRLAETQYF. In DNA, the CDR3 is TGTGCCAGCGGCAGATTAGCGGAGACCCAGTACTTC. The rearrangement links TRBV6-1 to TRBJ2-5; D might be TRBD2 (5 bases). This CDR3 is built from 12 residues. Germline-derived CDR1 and CDR2 are MNHNS and SASEGT. V lost 8 bases and J 5 bases, leaving 12 bases between the germline ends.

The chain links TRBV9 to TRBJ2-1; 9 bases agree with TRBD2. Germline V gives CDR1 SGDLS, CDR2 YYNGEE. Trimming cost V 4 bases and J 4 bases; bases outside gene matches: 9. The CDR3 contains 16 residues. The DNA of the CDR3 is TGTGCCAGCAGCTTGTGCGCGGGGGGGTTATACAATGAGCAGTTCTTC. This codes for CASSLCAGGLYNEQFF.

The genes are TRBV14 and TRBJ1-1, with D perhaps matching TRBD1 (6 bases). The CDR3 loop spans 16 amino acids. Germline V gene lookup returns CDR1 SGHDN and CDR2 FVKESK. Trimming left V 1 base short and J 5 bases short, with 17 bases between. The CDR3: CASSQGGGLGSTEAFF. The CDR3 DNA sequence: TGTGCCAGCAGCCAAGGAGGGGGGCTGGGATCAACTGAAGCTTTCTTT.

In DNA form, the CDR3 reads TGTGCCAGCAGTGCGGTTCTAGCGGGGGGGACAGATACGCAGTATTTT. It encodes CASSAVLAGGTDTQYF. The chain is built from TRBV27 and TRBJ2-3; 12 bases match TRBD2. CDR3 length: 16 amino acids. Losses at the gene ends were 5 bases for V and 3 bases for J; bases not matched to a gene: 6. Germline CDR1 and CDR2: MNHEY and SMNVEV (reference sequence).

The chain has TRBV27 and TRBJ2-2; D not resolved. V lost 5 bases to trimming and J lost 7 bases, with 17 bases between them. The CDR3 loop spans 15 amino acids. Germline CDR1 is MNHEY and CDR2 is SMNVEV (reference sequence). CDR3 coding DNA: TGTGCCAGCAGTCCCGCCGGCAGTTTTTTCGGGGAGCTGTTTTTT. Protein: CASSPAGSFFGELFF.

This clonotype was counted ten times or more. V is TRBV4-1 and J is TRBJ2-1; 12 bases are a match to TRBD1. This CDR3 region has 16 residues. The V gene's germline CDR1 is MGHRA and CDR2 YSYEKL. With 0 bases clipped from V and 7 bases from J, the junction kept 4 bases outside the gene matches. The CDR3 region is CASSQEPGQGANEQFF. For the CDR3, the DNA is TGCGCCAGCAGCCAAGAACCGGGACAGGGGGCGAATGAGCAGTTCTTC.

This clonotype was seen once. The CDR3 region has the DNA TGTGCCAGCAGCCCTGGGACAGAAATCTATGGCTACACCTTC. Amino acids: CASSPGTEIYGYTF. The V gene is TRBV5-6, the J gene TRBJ1-2; 7 nucleotides agree with TRBD1. J gave up 4 bases and V 4 bases, and 7 bases lay outside the gene matches. Per the germline V gene, CDR1 is SGHDT and CDR2 is YYEEEE. The CDR3 totals 14 residues.

The chain carries TRBV20-1 and TRBJ2-7; 9 bases fit TRBD2. The germline V gene encodes CDR1 DFQATT and CDR2 SNEGSKA (reference sequence). The CDR3 contains 13 residues. Germline trimming cut 6 bases from V and 6 bases from J; bases unmatched to any gene: 9. The CDR3 nucleotides are TGCAGTGCCCCCGGGGGACTAGCCTTCGAGCAGTACTTC. As protein: CSAPGGLAFEQYF.